This T cell receptor beta chain was identified in a study of blood T cell repertoires in COVID-19. Overall study context: The United States, Italy and Spain were the sources of the acute and convalescent COVID-19 samples. Nucleic acid was either cDNA or gDNA, and it came from T cells, B-cell-depleted T cells, or PBMCs.

Germline CDR1 reads KGHSH; CDR2 reads LQKENI. The CDR3 runs to 16 residues. V shed 3 bases and J shed 0 bases, with 15 bases lying between them. Source study methods: By means of reference gene primer amplification, nucleated cell counts were estimated. Some clones are missing from TCRdb's copy, which holds only in-frame ones; the method was immunoSEQ multiplex PCR. The V and J calls and the clone size are those of that table, but D and trimming were determined from the DNA. Among hundreds of thousands of clones listed, around nine tenths were seen once. This clonotype originated in a middle-aged man with acute or convalescent COVID-19. What was sequenced was peripheral blood. V usage is TRBV18 and J usage is TRBJ2-7; TRBD2 is a possible D gene (5 bases). The CDR3 sequence is CASSPRTGVGSYEQYF. The CDR3 DNA reads as TGTGCCAGCTCACCCAGGACCGGGGTCGGCTCCTACGAGCAGTACTTC.